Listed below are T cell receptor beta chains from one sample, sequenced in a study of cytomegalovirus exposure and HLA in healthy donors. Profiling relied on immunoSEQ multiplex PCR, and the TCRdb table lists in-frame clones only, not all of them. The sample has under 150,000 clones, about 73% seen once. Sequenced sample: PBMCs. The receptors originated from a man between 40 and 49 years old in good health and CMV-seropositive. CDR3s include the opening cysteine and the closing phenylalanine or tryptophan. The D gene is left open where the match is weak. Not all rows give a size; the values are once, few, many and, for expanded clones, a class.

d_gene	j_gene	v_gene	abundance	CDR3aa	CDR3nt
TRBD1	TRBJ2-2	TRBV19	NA	CASSSGTVNTGELFF	TGTGCCAGTAGTTCCGGGACAGTGAACACCGGGGAGCTGTTTTTT
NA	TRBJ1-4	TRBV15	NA	CATSRVPSEKLFF	TGTGCCACCAGCAGAGTCCCATCTGAAAAACTGTTTTTT
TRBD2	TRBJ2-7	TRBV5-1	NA	CASSLETSGGVYEQYF	TGCGCCAGCAGCTTGGAGACTAGCGGGGGAGTCTACGAGCAGTACTTC
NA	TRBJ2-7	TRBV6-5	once	CASRRATTSYEQYF	TGTGCCAGCCGGCGGGCAACAACTTCCTACGAGCAGTACTTC
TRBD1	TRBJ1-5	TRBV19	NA	CASSSRDRGYQPQHF	TGTGCCAGTAGTTCCCGGGACAGAGGGTATCAGCCCCAGCATTTT
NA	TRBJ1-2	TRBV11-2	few	CASSRLFSVVGYTF	TGTGCCAGCAGCCGCCTTTTTAGCGTGGTAGGCTACACCTTC
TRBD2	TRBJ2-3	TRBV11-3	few	CASSLTSGADTQYF	TGTGCCAGCAGCTTAACTAGCGGGGCAGATACGCAGTATTTT
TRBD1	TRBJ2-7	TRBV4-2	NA	CASSQEWDSSYEQYF	TGTGCCAGCAGCCAAGAATGGGACAGTTCCTACGAGCAGTACTTC
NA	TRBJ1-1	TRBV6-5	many	CASSSPTDQGAEAFF	TGTGCCAGCAGTTCCCCCACAGATCAGGGCGCTGAAGCTTTCTTT
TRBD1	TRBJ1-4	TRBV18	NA	CASSLTEGAANEKLFF	TGTGCCAGCTCACTGACCGAGGGGGCGGCTAATGAAAAACTGTTTTTT
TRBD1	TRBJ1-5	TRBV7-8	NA	CASSSDRGRVVGNQPQHF	TGTGCCAGCAGCTCGGACAGGGGGCGCGTTGTCGGCAATCAGCCCCAGCATTTT
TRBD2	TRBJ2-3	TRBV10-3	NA	CAISESGRTTDTQYF	TGTGCCATCAGTGAGAGCGGGAGGACCACAGATACGCAGTATTTT
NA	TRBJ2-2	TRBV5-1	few	CASTETSDTGELFF	TGCGCCAGCACCGAAACTTCGGACACCGGGGAGCTGTTTTTT
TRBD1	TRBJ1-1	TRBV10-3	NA	CAINGQGTTEAFF	TGTGCCATCAACGGACAGGGGACCACTGAAGCTTTCTTT
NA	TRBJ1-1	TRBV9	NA	CASSELGGTTEAFF	TGTGCCAGCAGCGAACTGGGGGGGACCACTGAAGCTTTCTTT
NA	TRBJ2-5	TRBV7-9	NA	CASSLGSSGLQETQYF	TGTGCCAGCAGCTTAGGGTCGTCGGGACTCCAGGAGACCCAGTACTTC
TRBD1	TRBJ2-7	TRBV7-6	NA	CASSLRSGQSSSYEQYF	TGTGCCAGCAGCCTTAGGTCGGGACAGTCGAGCTCCTACGAGCAGTACTTC
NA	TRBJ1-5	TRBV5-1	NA	CASSLSSGAQPQHF	TGCGCCAGCAGCTTGTCGTCAGGGGCCCAGCCCCAGCATTTT
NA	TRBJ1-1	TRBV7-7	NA	CASSLNRDTEAFF	TGTGCCAGCAGTTTAAACAGGGACACTGAAGCTTTCTTT
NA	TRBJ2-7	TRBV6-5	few	CASSLGQGGIGEQYF	TGTGCCAGCAGTTTGGGGCAGGGGGGAATTGGCGAGCAGTACTTC
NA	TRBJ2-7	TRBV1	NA	CTSRGQGAHEQYF	TGCACCAGCAGGGGACAGGGGGCCCACGAGCAGTACTTC
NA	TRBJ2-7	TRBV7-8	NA	CASSLSGTYEQYF	TGTGCCAGCAGCTTGTCCGGGACCTACGAGCAGTACTTC
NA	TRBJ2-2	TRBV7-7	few	CASSSQARSGELFF	TGTGCCAGCAGCTCCCAAGCCAGGTCCGGGGAGCTGTTTTTT
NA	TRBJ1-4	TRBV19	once	CASSTGDRNNEKLFF	TGTGCCAGTAGTACGGGTGACAGAAATAATGAAAAACTGTTTTTT
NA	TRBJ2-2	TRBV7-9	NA	CASSLERTGELFF	TGTGCCAGCAGCTTAGAGCGAACTGGGGAGCTGTTTTTT
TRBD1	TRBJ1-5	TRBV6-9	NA	CASSYTKTGWNQPQHF	TGTGCCAGCAGTTATACCAAGACAGGGTGGAATCAGCCCCAGCATTTT
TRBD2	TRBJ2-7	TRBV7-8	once	CASSVRGGGGLAGVHEQYF	TGTGCCAGCAGCGTAAGAGGGGGAGGGGGACTAGCGGGAGTCCACGAGCAGTACTTC
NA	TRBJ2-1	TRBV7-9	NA	CASSLASLALNEQFF	TGTGCCAGCAGCTTAGCAAGTCTAGCGTTGAATGAGCAGTTCTTC
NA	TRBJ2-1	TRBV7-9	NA	CSSSVYNEQFF	TGTTCCAGCAGCGTATACAATGAGCAGTTCTTC
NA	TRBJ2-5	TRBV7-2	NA	CASSLAGLQETQYF	TGTGCCAGCAGCTTAGCGGGGCTCCAAGAGACCCAGTACTTC
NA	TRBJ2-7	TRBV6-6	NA	CASSYKVQAYEQYF	TGTGCCAGCAGTTACAAAGTTCAGGCCTACGAGCAGTACTTC
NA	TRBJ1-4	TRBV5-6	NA	CASSWGGDVGDEKLFF	TGTGCCAGCAGCTGGGGGGGGGACGTTGGAGATGAAAAACTGTTTTTT
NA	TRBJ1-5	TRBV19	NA	CASIKRYSNQPQHF	TGTGCCAGTATAAAGAGGTATAGCAATCAGCCCCAGCATTTT
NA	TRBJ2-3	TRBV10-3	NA	CAIMGGAADTQYF	TGTGCCATCATGGGCGGGGCCGCGGATACGCAGTATTTT
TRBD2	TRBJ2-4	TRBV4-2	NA	CASSQDRGTSGRVTLAKNIQYF	TGTGCCAGCAGCCAAGATCGCGGAACTAGCGGGAGGGTTACGCTAGCCAAAAACATTCAGTACTTC
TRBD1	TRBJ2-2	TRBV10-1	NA	CASSETTGVNTGELFF	TGCGCCAGCAGTGAGACGACAGGGGTCAACACCGGGGAGCTGTTTTTT
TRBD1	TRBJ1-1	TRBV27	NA	CASSLVAPLTGSSTEAFF	TGTGCCAGCAGTCTAGTTGCTCCTCTGACAGGGAGTAGCACTGAAGCTTTCTTT
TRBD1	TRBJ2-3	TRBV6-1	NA	CASSPYRGGTDTQYF	TGTGCCAGCAGCCCTTACAGGGGGGGCACAGATACGCAGTATTTT
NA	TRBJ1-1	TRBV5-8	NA	CASSLLGGASTEAFF	TGTGCCAGCAGCTTGTTGGGGGGTGCCAGCACTGAAGCTTTCTTT
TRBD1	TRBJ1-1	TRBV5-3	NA	CARSLGQGEGLSQAFF	TGTGCCAGAAGCTTGGGACAGGGTGAGGGTTTGTCTCAAGCTTTCTTT
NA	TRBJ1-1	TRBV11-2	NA	CASSSLGIAVGWNTEAFF	TGTGCCAGCAGCTCCCTAGGGATAGCGGTGGGATGGAACACTGAAGCTTTCTTT
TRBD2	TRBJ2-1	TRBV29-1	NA	CSVTGTSSYNEQFF	TGCAGCGTTACCGGGACTAGTAGCTACAATGAGCAGTTCTTC
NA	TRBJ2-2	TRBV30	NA	CAWSVLTGGRELFF	TGTGCCTGGAGTGTTTTGACGGGCGGGAGGGAGCTGTTTTTT
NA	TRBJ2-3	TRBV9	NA	CASSATGLADTQYF	TGTGCCAGCAGCGCCACAGGGTTGGCAGATACGCAGTATTTT
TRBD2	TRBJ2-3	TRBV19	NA	CASSIEPGGSRYF	TGTGCCAGTAGTATAGAACCGGGCGGGAGTCGGTATTTT
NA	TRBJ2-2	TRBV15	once	CATSRTRRESTGELFF	TGTGCCACCAGCAGAACCCGCCGCGAGAGCACCGGGGAGCTGTTTTTT
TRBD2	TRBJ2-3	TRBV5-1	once	CASGRAGGTDTQYF	TGCGCCAGCGGAAGAGCGGGAGGAACAGATACGCAGTATTTT
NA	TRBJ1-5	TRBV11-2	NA	CASSLGSRGRNQPQHF	TGTGCCAGCAGCTTAGGGTCCAGGGGACGCAATCAGCCCCAGCATTTT
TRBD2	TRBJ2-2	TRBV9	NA	CASSTTSGWTGELFF	TGTGCCAGCAGCACAACTAGCGGGTGGACCGGGGAGCTGTTTTTT
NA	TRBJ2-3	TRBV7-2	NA	CASSPVSFYTDTQYF	TGTGCCAGCAGCCCGGTCTCTTTTTACACAGATACGCAGTATTTT
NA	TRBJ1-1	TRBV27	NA	CASKLGQPNTEAFF	TGTGCCAGCAAGCTTGGACAGCCGAACACTGAAGCTTTCTTT
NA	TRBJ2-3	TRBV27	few	CASSLNSPVRGSTDTQYF	TGTGCCAGCAGTTTAAATTCCCCGGTGAGGGGGAGCACAGATACGCAGTATTTT
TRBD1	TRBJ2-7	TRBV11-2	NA	CASSFELGGHEQYF	TGTGCCAGCAGCTTCGAACTAGGGGGCCACGAGCAGTACTTC